Listed below are T cell receptor beta chains from one sample, sequenced in a study of neurological immune-mediated disorders. TCRdb processed the 5' RACE reads anew with MiXCR; each CDR3 protein has one entry. Counted here are tens of thousands of distinct CDR3 sequences, under 13% occurring once; the ten biggest clones make up over 20%. The sample consisted of PBMCs. These receptors all come from a middle-aged woman with HTLV-1-associated myelopathy (HAM/TSP). The conserved cysteine and the conserved F or W are not part of the CDR3 here. For some rows the clone size is stated as once, few or many, or as a class when expanded; others skip it.

clone size: many
J gene: TRBJ2-6
V gene: TRBV12-3/TRBV12-4
CDR3 protein: ASSLQGTGSGANVLT

clone size: many
J gene: TRBJ2-1
V gene: TRBV7-8
CDR3 protein: ASSPGGLVNEQF

clone size: many
J gene: TRBJ1-1
V gene: TRBV11-2
CDR3 protein: ASSFGSSTEAF

clone size: many
J gene: TRBJ2-7
V gene: TRBV6-2/TRBV6-3
CDR3 protein: ASSNDRGRSYEQY

clone size: many
J gene: TRBJ1-2
V gene: TRBV12-3/TRBV12-4
CDR3 protein: ASSRQGAINYGYT

clone size: many
J gene: TRBJ2-3
V gene: TRBV14
CDR3 protein: ASSQVGSTDTQY

clone size: many
J gene: TRBJ1-2
V gene: TRBV7-2
CDR3 protein: ASSLSQYYGYT

clone size: few
J gene: TRBJ1-5
V gene: TRBV18
CDR3 protein: ASSPERGDNQPQH

clone size: many
J gene: TRBJ2-1
V gene: TRBV7-7
CDR3 protein: ASSLAMSSYNEQF

clone size: .
J gene: TRBJ2-3
V gene: TRBV11-2
CDR3 protein: ASSPGTGRTDTQY

clone size: many
J gene: TRBJ2-3
V gene: TRBV5-1
CDR3 protein: ASSLGGSRADTQY

clone size: few
J gene: TRBJ2-1
V gene: TRBV10-3
CDR3 protein: AISERRAGGLHEQF

clone size: many
J gene: TRBJ2-3
V gene: TRBV28
CDR3 protein: ASSFPTGSRTDTQY

clone size: many
J gene: TRBJ1-6
V gene: TRBV10-3
CDR3 protein: AIKPDAPYNSPLH

clone size: medium-sized
J gene: TRBJ1-2
V gene: TRBV4-3
CDR3 protein: ASSPRYSVDYGYT

clone size: many
J gene: TRBJ1-2
V gene: TRBV29-1
CDR3 protein: SVEARGPFGTAANYGYT

clone size: .
J gene: TRBJ1-1
V gene: TRBV5-1
CDR3 protein: ASSLGGREATEAF

clone size: many
J gene: TRBJ1-4
V gene: TRBV5-1
CDR3 protein: ASSLEGGENEKLF

clone size: .
J gene: TRBJ2-1
V gene: TRBV4-1
CDR3 protein: TSTTRTGVNEQF

clone size: many
J gene: TRBJ2-2
V gene: TRBV7-2
CDR3 protein: ASGTVVLSPNTGELF

clone size: many
J gene: TRBJ2-7
V gene: TRBV7-2
CDR3 protein: ASSPLGVHEQY

clone size: many
J gene: TRBJ2-1
V gene: TRBV5-1
CDR3 protein: ASTPPGRGGDEQF

clone size: many
J gene: TRBJ1-5
V gene: TRBV4-1
CDR3 protein: ASSPLGEGGQPQH

clone size: many
J gene: TRBJ2-6
V gene: TRBV10-3
CDR3 protein: AINDRDSGANVLT

clone size: few
J gene: TRBJ1-2
V gene: TRBV10-3
CDR3 protein: AISREEGYGYT

clone size: many
J gene: TRBJ2-5
V gene: TRBV7-8
CDR3 protein: ASGKTGGQETQY

clone size: many
J gene: TRBJ1-1
V gene: TRBV7-9
CDR3 protein: ASSFGPPNTEAF

clone size: many
J gene: TRBJ1-2
V gene: TRBV5-6
CDR3 protein: ASSSVAGKGNYGYT

clone size: many
J gene: TRBJ2-2
V gene: TRBV10-2
CDR3 protein: ASSAGQTGTGTGELF

clone size: .
J gene: TRBJ1-1
V gene: TRBV30
CDR3 protein: AWRDWKNTEAF

clone size: many
J gene: TRBJ2-1
V gene: TRBV13
CDR3 protein: ASSLTHDRGRDEQF

clone size: many
J gene: TRBJ1-3
V gene: TRBV11-2
CDR3 protein: ASSLSRSGNTIY

clone size: many
J gene: TRBJ1-2
V gene: TRBV7-8
CDR3 protein: ASSLGAGGNYGYT

clone size: medium-sized
J gene: TRBJ1-6
V gene: TRBV10-3
CDR3 protein: ASTDRAAGNSPLH

clone size: few
J gene: TRBJ1-1
V gene: TRBV6-2/TRBV6-3
CDR3 protein: ASREPGGVTEAF

clone size: few
J gene: TRBJ2-1
V gene: TRBV7-2
CDR3 protein: ASSLALASYPAHEQF